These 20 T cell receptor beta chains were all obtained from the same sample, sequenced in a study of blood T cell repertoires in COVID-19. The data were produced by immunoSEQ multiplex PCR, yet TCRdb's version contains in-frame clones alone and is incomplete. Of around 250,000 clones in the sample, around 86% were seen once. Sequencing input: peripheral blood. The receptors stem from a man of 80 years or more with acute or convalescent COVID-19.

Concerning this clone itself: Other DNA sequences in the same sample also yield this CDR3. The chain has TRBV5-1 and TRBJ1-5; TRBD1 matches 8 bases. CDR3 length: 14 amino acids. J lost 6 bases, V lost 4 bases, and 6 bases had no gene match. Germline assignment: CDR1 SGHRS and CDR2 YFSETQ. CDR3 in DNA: TGCGCCAGCAGCCTAGGACAGGGTGGTCAGCCCCAGCATTTT. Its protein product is CASSLGQGGQPQHF.

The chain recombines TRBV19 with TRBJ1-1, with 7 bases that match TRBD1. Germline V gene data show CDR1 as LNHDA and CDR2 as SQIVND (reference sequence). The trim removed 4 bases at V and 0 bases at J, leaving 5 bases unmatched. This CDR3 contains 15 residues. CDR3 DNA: TGTGCCAGTAGTAAACAGGGGATTGTGAACACTGAAGCTTTCTTT. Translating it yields CASSKQGIVNTEAFF.

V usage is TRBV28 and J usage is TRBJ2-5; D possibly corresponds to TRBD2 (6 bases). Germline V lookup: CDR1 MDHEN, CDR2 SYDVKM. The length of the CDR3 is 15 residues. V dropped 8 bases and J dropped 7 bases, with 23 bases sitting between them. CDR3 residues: CASRSYLKTGGTQYF. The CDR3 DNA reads TGTGCCAGCCGTAGCTATCTCAAGACCGGGGGGACCCAGTACTTC. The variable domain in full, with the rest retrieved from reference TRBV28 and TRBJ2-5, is DVKVTQSSRYLVKRTGEKVFLECVQDMDHENMFWYRQDPGLGLRLIYFSYDVKMKEKGDIPEGYSVSREKKERFSLILESASTNQTSMYLCASRSYLKTGGTQYFGPGTRLLVL.

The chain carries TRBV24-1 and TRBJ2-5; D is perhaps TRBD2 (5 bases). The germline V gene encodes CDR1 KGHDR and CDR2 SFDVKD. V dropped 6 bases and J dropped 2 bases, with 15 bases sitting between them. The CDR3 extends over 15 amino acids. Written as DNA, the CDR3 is TGTGCCACCAGTACAGATGGCGGGCAGCAAGAGACCCAGTACTTC. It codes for CATSTDGGQQETQYF.

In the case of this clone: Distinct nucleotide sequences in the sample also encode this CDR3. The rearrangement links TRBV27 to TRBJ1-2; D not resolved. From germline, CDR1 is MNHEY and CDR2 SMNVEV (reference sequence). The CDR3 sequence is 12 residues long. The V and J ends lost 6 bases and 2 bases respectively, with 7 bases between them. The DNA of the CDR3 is TGTGCCAGCAGCCGGGGAAACTATGGCTACACCTTC. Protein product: CASSRGNYGYTF.

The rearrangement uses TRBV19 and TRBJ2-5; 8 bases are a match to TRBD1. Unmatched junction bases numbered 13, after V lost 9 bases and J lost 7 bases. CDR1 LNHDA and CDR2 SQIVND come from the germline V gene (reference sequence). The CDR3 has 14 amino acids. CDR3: CASQGRGPGWTQYF. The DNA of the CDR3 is TGTGCCAGCCAAGGCAGGGGGCCAGGGTGGACCCAGTACTTC.

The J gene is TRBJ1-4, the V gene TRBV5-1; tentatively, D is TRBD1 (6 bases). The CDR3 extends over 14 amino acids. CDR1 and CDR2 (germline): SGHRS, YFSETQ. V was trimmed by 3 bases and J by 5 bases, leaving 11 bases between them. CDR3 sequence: CASSWGGLNEKLFF. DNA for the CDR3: TGCGCCAGCAGCTGGGGGGGCTTGAATGAAAAACTGTTTTTT.

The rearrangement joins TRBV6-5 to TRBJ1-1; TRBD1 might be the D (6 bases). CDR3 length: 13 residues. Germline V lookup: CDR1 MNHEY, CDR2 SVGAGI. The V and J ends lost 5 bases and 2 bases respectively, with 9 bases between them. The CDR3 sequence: CASSPQGNTEAFF. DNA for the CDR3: TGTGCCAGCAGTCCACAGGGCAACACTGAAGCTTTCTTT.

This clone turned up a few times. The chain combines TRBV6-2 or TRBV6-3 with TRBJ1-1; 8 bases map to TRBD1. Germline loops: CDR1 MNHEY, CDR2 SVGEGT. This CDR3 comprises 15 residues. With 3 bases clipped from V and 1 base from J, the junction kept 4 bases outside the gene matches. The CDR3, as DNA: TGTGCCAGCAGTTATGCCGGGACAGGGAACACTGAAGCTTTCTTT. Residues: CASSYAGTGNTEAFF.

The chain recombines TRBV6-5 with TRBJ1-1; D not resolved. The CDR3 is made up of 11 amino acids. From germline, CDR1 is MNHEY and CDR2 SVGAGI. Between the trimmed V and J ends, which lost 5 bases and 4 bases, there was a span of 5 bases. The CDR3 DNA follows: TGTGCCAGCAGTCGGTCCACTGAAGCTTTCTTT. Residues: CASSRSTEAFF.

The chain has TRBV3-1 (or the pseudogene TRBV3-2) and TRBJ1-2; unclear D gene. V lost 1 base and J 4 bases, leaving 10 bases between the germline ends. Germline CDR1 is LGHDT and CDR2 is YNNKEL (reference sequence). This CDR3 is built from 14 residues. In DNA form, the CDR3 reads TGTGCCAGCAGCCAAGGGGTCGGAGCCTATGGCTACACCTTC. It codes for CASSQGVGAYGYTF.

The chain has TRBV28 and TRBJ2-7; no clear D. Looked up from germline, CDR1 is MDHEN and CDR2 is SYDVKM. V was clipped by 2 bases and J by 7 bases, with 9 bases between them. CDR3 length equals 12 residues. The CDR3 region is CASSLTQFEQYF. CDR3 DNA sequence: TGTGCCAGCAGTTTAACGCAGTTTGAGCAGTACTTC.

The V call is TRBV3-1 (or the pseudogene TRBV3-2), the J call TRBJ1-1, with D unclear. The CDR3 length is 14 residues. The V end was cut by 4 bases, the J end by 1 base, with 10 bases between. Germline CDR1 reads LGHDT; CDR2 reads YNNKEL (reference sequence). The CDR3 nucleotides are TGTGCCAGCAGCCTCCTAGCCGGGAACACTGAAGCTTTCTTT. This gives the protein CASSLLAGNTEAFF.

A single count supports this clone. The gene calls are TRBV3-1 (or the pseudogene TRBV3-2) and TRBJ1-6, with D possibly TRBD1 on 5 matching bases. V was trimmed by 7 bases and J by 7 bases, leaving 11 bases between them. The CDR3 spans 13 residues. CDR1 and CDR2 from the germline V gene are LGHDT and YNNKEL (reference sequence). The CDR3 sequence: CASMRGSNSPLHF. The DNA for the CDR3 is TGTGCCAGCATGCGGGGGAGCAATTCACCCCTCCACTTT.

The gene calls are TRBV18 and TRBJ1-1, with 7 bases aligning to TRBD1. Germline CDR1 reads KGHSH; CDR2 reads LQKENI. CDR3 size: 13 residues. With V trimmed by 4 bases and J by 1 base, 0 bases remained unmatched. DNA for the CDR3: TGTGCCAGCTCACAGGGGGCGAACACTGAAGCTTTCTTT. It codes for CASSQGANTEAFF.

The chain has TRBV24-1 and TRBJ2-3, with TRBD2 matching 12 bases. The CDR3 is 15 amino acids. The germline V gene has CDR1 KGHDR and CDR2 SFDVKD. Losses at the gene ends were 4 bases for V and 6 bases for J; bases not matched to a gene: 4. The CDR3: CATSETSGRKDTQYF. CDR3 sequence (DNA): TGTGCCACCAGTGAGACTAGCGGGAGAAAGGATACGCAGTATTTT.

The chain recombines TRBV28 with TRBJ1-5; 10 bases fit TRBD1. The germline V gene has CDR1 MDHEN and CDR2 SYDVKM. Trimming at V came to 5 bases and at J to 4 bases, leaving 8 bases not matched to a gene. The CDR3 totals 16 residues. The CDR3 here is CASSPPGQGSNQPQHF. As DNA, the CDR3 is TGTGCCAGCAGTCCGCCGGGACAGGGGTCGAATCAGCCCCAGCATTTT.

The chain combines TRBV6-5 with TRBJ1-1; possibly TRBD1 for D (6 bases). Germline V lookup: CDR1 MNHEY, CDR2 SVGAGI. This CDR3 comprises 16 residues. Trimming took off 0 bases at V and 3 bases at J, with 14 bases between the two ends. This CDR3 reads CASSYSPRGVYTEAFF. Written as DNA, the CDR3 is TGTGCCAGCAGTTACTCGCCCAGGGGAGTTTACACTGAAGCTTTCTTT.

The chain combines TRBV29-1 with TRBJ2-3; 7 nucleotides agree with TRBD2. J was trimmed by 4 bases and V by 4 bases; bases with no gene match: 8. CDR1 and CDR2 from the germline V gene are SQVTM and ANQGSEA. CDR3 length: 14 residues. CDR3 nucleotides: TGCAGCGTTGCGGGACGGGGAGGGGCAGATACGCAGTATTTT. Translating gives CSVAGRGGADTQYF.

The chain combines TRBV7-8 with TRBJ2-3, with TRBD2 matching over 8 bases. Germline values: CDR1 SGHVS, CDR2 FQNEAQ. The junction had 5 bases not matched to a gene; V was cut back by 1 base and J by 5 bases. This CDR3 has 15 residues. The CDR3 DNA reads TGTGCCAGCAGCTTAGTCGCGGGGGGTAGAGATACGCAGTATTTT. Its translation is CASSLVAGGRDTQYF.